This T cell receptor (beta chain) is from a study of breast tumors, draining lymph nodes, adjacent tissues. Findings and limits, study-wide: Tumor and nontumor repertoires were significantly more similar in luminal-like than in basal-like breast cancer. The lymph node origin of tumor T cells was framed as consistent with a hypothesis, not demonstrated. Most tumor T cells seemingly derive from lymph node, then expand in tumor. Compared with lymph nodes, tumors were less diverse; compared with nontumor tissue, more.

Comment on this clonotype: Its specificity is unknown. A read error may be the cause here, since a much bigger clone is one base away.

TCRdb passed the multiplex PCR reads through MiXCR, listing each CDR3 protein once. The sample contains roughly 130,000 distinct CDR3 sequences, 30% to 35% of which appear only once. The CDR3 covers 13 residues. Germline-derived CDR1 and CDR2 are LNHDA and SQIVND (reference sequence). With 5 bases removed from V and 4 bases from J, the gap between germline ends came to 9 bases. The lymph nodes were axillary draining lymph nodes from breast cancer patients. This clonotype originated in a female donor with breast cancer. Some clones in this sample may be carry-over from other donors' samples. The J gene is TRBJ1-5, the V gene TRBV19; D is undetermined. Sample: axillary lymph node tissue. This CDR3 reads CASSVRENQPQHF. The CDR3 nucleotides read TGTGCCAGTAGTGTAAGGGAGAATCAGCCCCAGCATTTT. Supplemented by reference TRBV19 and TRBJ1-5, the full variable domain reads DGGITQSPKYLFRKEGQNVTLSCEQNLNHDAMYWYRQDPGQGLRLIYYSQIVNDFQKGDIAEGYSVSREKKESFPLTVTSAQKNPTAFYLCASSVRENQPQHFGDGTRLSIL.